Listed below are T cell receptor beta chains from one sample, sequenced in a study of blood T cell repertoires in COVID-19. Clones were sequenced by immunoSEQ multiplex PCR, and TCRdb holds only the in-frame ones, with some missing. The sample lists roughly 300,000 clones, 90% seen once, with roughly 1.1% in the top ten. The sequenced material came from PBMCs or T cells enriched from blood (not recorded which). The receptor source for this set is a young woman who had recovered from COVID-19. Both conserved end residues are part of each CDR3. Fields, in order: D gene, clone size, V gene, J gene, CDR3 length, CDR3 protein, CDR3 DNA. D genes are given only for firm matches. Clone sizes are given selectively: once, few, many, or a class where the clone is expanded.

d_call: -; clone_size: -; v_call: TRBV4-2; j_call: TRBJ2-1; cdr3_length: 13; cdr3_aa: CASSTLAYNEQFF; cdr3_nt: TGTGCCAGCAGCACCCTAGCCTACAATGAGCAGTTCTTC
d_call: TRBD2; clone_size: -; v_call: TRBV19; j_call: TRBJ2-7; cdr3_length: 18; cdr3_aa: CASSIRRLADSFTYEQYF; cdr3_nt: TGTGCCAGTAGTATAAGGAGACTAGCGGATTCTTTTACCTACGAGCAGTACTTC
d_call: TRBD2; clone_size: -; v_call: TRBV27; j_call: TRBJ2-3; cdr3_length: 18; cdr3_aa: CASSSLPGLTSSTDTQYF; cdr3_nt: TGTGCCAGCAGTTCGCTTCCGGGACTAACCTCTAGCACAGATACGCAGTATTTT
d_call: -; clone_size: -; v_call: TRBV4-1; j_call: TRBJ2-3; cdr3_length: 16; cdr3_aa: CASSQSLGASTDTQYF; cdr3_nt: TGCGCCAGCAGCCAAAGTCTTGGAGCGAGCACAGATACGCAGTATTTT
d_call: -; clone_size: once; v_call: TRBV9; j_call: TRBJ1-2; cdr3_length: 16; cdr3_aa: CASSAHLRRDLYGYTF; cdr3_nt: TGTGCCAGCAGCGCCCATTTGAGGCGGGACCTCTATGGCTACACCTTC
d_call: -; clone_size: -; v_call: TRBV28; j_call: TRBJ1-5; cdr3_length: 15; cdr3_aa: CASSLGRGSGQPQHF; cdr3_nt: TGTGCCAGCAGTTTAGGTCGGGGGTCAGGACAGCCCCAGCATTTT
d_call: TRBD1; clone_size: -; v_call: TRBV6-1; j_call: TRBJ2-3; cdr3_length: 17; cdr3_aa: CASSEVPGGPLSDTQYF; cdr3_nt: TGTGCCAGCAGTGAGGTCCCAGGGGGCCCCTTATCAGATACGCAGTATTTT
d_call: TRBD2; clone_size: -; v_call: TRBV10-1; j_call: TRBJ2-1; cdr3_length: 14; cdr3_aa: CATSQAGGYNEQFF; cdr3_nt: TGCGCCACCTCCCAAGCGGGAGGGTACAATGAGCAGTTCTTC
d_call: TRBD1; clone_size: few; v_call: TRBV7-2; j_call: TRBJ1-3; cdr3_length: 15; cdr3_aa: CASSFYRGSGNTIYF; cdr3_nt: TGTGCCAGCAGCTTCTACAGGGGATCAGGAAACACCATATATTTT
d_call: -; clone_size: once; v_call: TRBV28; j_call: TRBJ2-7; cdr3_length: 13; cdr3_aa: CASSLNRPYEQYF; cdr3_nt: TGTGCCAGCAGTTTAAACAGACCTTACGAGCAGTACTTC
d_call: -; clone_size: -; v_call: TRBV4-1; j_call: TRBJ2-3; cdr3_length: 14; cdr3_aa: CASSPRDSPDTQYF; cdr3_nt: TGCGCCAGCAGCCCTAGGGACTCTCCAGATACGCAGTATTTT
d_call: -; clone_size: -; v_call: TRBV6-1; j_call: TRBJ1-2; cdr3_length: 14; cdr3_aa: CASSEARAIYGYTF; cdr3_nt: TGTGCCAGCAGTGAAGCCAGAGCGATCTATGGCTACACCTTC
d_call: TRBD2; clone_size: -; v_call: TRBV4-3; j_call: TRBJ2-2; cdr3_length: 20; cdr3_aa: CASSTSHGSGILANTGELFF; cdr3_nt: TGCGCCAGCAGCACAAGTCACGGTAGCGGGATACTCGCGAACACCGGGGAGCTGTTTTTT
d_call: TRBD1; clone_size: -; v_call: TRBV19; j_call: TRBJ1-2; cdr3_length: 14; cdr3_aa: CASSPRDRIYGYTF; cdr3_nt: TGTGCCAGTAGTCCCCGGGACAGAATCTATGGCTACACCTTC
d_call: -; clone_size: -; v_call: TRBV27; j_call: TRBJ1-1; cdr3_length: 12; cdr3_aa: CASSPPDTEAFF; cdr3_nt: TGTGCCAGCAGTCCCCCCGACACTGAAGCTTTCTTT